This T cell receptor beta chain was profiled in a study of cytomegalovirus exposure and HLA in healthy donors. Amplification used 60 Vbeta primers and 13 Jbeta primers. Assay used: immunoSEQ multiplex PCR; TCRdb lists only in-frame clones, some missing. The specimen's table records roughly 39,000 clones. The V segment lost 1 base and the J segment 4 bases; nucleotides outside the gene matches: 6. The germline V gene has CDR1 MDHEN and CDR2 SYDVKM. This CDR3 comprises 15 residues. As for this clone: What it recognizes is unknown.

Study-wide results and caveats: The study put 150 to 200 TCR beta chains on its list as cytomegalovirus-associated. Evidence from a later analysis indicated that most CMV-associated TCR beta chains looked HLA-restricted. TCR beta sequences reportedly predicted the HLA-A and HLA-B alleles of most subjects accurately.

The source is a woman in her 30s in good health and CMV-seropositive. The sequenced sample consisted of PBMCs. V usage is TRBV28 and J usage is TRBJ1-2; 7 positions match TRBD1. In DNA, the CDR3 is TGTGCCAGCAGTTTATCGACAGGGCGGATCTATGGCTACACCTTC. This translates into CASSLSTGRIYGYTF.